What follows describes a single T cell receptor beta chain. The immunoSEQ assay amplified TCRB CDR3 from up to roughly 2 ug DNA. Assay: immunoSEQ multiplex PCR; the TCRdb copy retains only in-frame clones and omits some. The table has about 65,000 clones, roughly nine tenths seen once; the top ten hold around a tenth. The time point is: after dendritic cell vaccination, including at tumor progression/relapse. Blood PBMC samples: pre-vaccination, two weeks post third vaccination, and at tumor progression. This sample is part of a study of glioma-infiltrating T cells after dendritic cell vaccination. Overall study context: Between about 2003 and 2012, patients got autologous tumor lysate-pulsed dendritic cell vaccines. Autologous tumor lysate was loaded overnight onto monocyte-derived dendritic cells grown seven days with IL-4 and GM-CSF.

This material consisted of blood, taken after dendritic cell vaccination. This TCR came from a human donor with glioblastoma.

The CDR3 loop reads CASSAGTGKNEQFF. CDR3 bases: TGTGCCAGCAGCGCCGGGACAGGGAAGAATGAGCAGTTCTTC. The chain joins TRBV9 to TRBJ2-1; 9 nucleotides align to TRBD1. The CDR3 has 14 amino acids. V lost 3 bases and J lost 7; bases outside the gene matches: 5. Germline loops: CDR1 SGDLS, CDR2 YYNGEE. The variable domain in full, with the rest retrieved from reference TRBV9 and TRBJ2-1, is DSGVTQTPKHLITATGQRVTLRCSPRSGDLSVYWYQQSLDQGLQFLIQYYNGEERAKGNILERFSAQQFPDLHSELNLSSLELGDSALYFCASSAGTGKNEQFFGPGTRLTVL.